Given below is one T cell receptor (beta chain) in context. Its matching antigen is unknown. The data stem from a study of CD8+CD57+ T cells in acquired aplastic anemia. Study overall: Healthy donors gave approximately 10 million reads on average for CD4+ cells.

Germline V CDR1 and CDR2: KGHDR, SFDVKD. The CDR3 contains 16 residues. The junction had 5 bases not matched to a gene; V was cut back by 3 bases and J by 3 bases. Whole-study findings and limits: Significant differences in CD8+ Simpson's diversity were not observed between patients and controls. Overlap between patients and controls comprised roughly 28 CD8+ CDR3 sequences.

Using genomic DNA as the template, TCR beta VDJ and CDR3 profiling was carried out. TCRdb ran MiXCR on the reads and lists one entry per CDR3 protein. Among 62,000 or so distinct CDR3 sequences listed, roughly 50% were seen once. The chain joins TRBV24-1 to TRBJ2-2, with 8 bases identical to TRBD1. Specimen: sorted CD4+, CD8+, or CD8+CD57+ T cells (not recorded which) from PBMCs. This receptor was obtained from a human donor in good health, serving as a control. CDR3: CATSDRDRGDTGELFF. The CDR3 DNA sequence: TGTGCCACCAGTGATCGAGACAGGGGCGACACCGGGGAGCTGTTTTTT.